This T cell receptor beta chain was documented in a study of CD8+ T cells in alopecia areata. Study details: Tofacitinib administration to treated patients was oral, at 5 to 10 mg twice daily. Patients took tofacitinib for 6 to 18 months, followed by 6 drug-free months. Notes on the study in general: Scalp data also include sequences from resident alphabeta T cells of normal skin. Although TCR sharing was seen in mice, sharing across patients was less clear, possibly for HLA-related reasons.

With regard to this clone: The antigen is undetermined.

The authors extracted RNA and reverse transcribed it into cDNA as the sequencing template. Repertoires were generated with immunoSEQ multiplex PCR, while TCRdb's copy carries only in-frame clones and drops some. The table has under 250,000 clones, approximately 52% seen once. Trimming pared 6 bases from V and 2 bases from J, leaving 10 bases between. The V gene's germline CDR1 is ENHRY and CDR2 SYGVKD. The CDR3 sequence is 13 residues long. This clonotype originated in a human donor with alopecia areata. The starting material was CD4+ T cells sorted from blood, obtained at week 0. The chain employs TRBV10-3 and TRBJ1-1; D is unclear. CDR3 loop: CAIRPDGNTEAFF. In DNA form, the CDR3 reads TGTGCCATCAGACCGGACGGTAACACTGAAGCTTTCTTT.